This T cell receptor beta chain is from a study of OX40 agonist ivuxolimab in advanced cancers. Across the study: Intravenous ivuxolimab was administered to patients every 2 weeks at 0.01 to 10 mg/kg. Partial responses were achieved by three patients, of whom one had hepatocellular carcinoma and two had cutaneous melanoma. General study findings and limits: There was clonal expansion of CD4+ and CD8+ blood T cells by week 6 at 0.1 to 3.0 mg/kg.

The assay was immunoSEQ multiplex PCR, and TCRdb's table has in-frame clones only and misses some. This sample yields some 49,000 clones, of which less than 85% are seen a single time; about a fifth belongs to the top ten. With regard to this clone: What it binds is unknown.

V trimming: 5 bases; J trimming: 6 bases; junction bases outside the gene matches: 15. In germline, CDR1 is SGHAT, CDR2 FQNNGV. This CDR3 comprises 16 residues. Exclusion of a patient followed from autoimmune disease history or systemic immunosuppression. This specimen consisted of CD4+ or CD8+ T cells sorted from blood, obtained in a trial of the OX40 agonist ivuxolimab. The rearrangement uses TRBV11-2 and TRBJ1-1; 7 bases line up with TRBD1. The TCR originated in an adult with an advanced solid tumor such as melanoma, head and neck, liver or kidney cancer. This chain's CDR3 is CASSRPLMETGPEAFF. In nucleotides, the CDR3 is TGTGCCAGCAGCCGCCCCTTAATGGAGACAGGGCCTGAAGCTTTCTTT.